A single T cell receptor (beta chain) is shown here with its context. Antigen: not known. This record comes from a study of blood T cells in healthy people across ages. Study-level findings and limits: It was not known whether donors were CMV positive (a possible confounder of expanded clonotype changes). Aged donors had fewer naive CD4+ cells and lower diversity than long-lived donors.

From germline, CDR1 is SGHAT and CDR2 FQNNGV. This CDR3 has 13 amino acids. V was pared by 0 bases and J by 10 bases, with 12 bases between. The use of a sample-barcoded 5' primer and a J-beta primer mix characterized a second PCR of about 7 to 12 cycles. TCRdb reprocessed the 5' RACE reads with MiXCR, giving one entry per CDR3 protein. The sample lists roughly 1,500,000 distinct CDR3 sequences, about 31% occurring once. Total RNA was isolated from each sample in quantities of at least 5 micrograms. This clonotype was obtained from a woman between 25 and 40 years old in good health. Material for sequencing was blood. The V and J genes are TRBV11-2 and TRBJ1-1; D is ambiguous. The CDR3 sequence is CASSLDMGRRAFF. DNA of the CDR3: TGTGCCAGCAGCTTAGATATGGGTCGTCGAGCTTTCTTT.